Shown below are 10 T cell receptor beta chains from a single sample sequenced in a study of vaccination and CD4 T cells after COVID-19. Sequencing of the DNA from cultured CD4+ T cells was carried out with the Oncomine TCR Beta short-read assay. One entry per CDR3 protein, called by TCRdb with MiXCR from the PCR reads. The table lists about 15,000 distinct CDR3 sequences, about half of them singletons. These receptors' antigens are unknown. Treatment: approximately 9-day PBMC culture with coronavirus spike peptide pools or control peptides (ViraFEST assay). Sample: CD4+ T cells from blood, cultured in vitro, taken before SARS-CoV-2 vaccination. Source of these receptors: a human donor who had recovered from COVID-19.

V usage is TRBV2 and J usage is TRBJ2-1; D is possibly TRBD1 (6 bases). The V and J ends lost 8 bases and 9 bases respectively, with 14 bases between them. The CDR3 covers 12 residues. CDR1 is SNHLY and CDR2 is FYNNEI in the germline V gene. CDR3 DNA: TGTGCCAGCGATGAGGACAGCCCTGAGCAGTTCTTC. Its protein is CASDEDSPEQFF.

The J gene is TRBJ1-6, the V gene TRBV19; D is uncertain. The CDR3 spans 15 residues. Trimming cost V 0 bases and J 8 bases, with 11 bases left between them. Germline CDR1 reads LNHDA; CDR2 reads SQIVND (reference sequence). The CDR3 DNA reads as TGTGCCAGTAGTATAGACGGTGACACACATTCACCCCTCCACTTT. It codes for CASSIDGDTHSPLHF.

The sample holds a few counts of this clonotype. The chain joins TRBV7-2 to TRBJ1-2; D gene unclear. The CDR3 has 11 amino acids. The germline CDR1 and CDR2 sequences are SGHTA and FQGNSA. V was clipped by 8 bases and J by 7 bases, with 11 bases between them. CDR3 protein: CASGERFGYTF. In DNA form, the CDR3 reads TGTGCCAGCGGGGAACGTTTTGGCTACACCTTC.

This chain links TRBV10-3 with TRBJ2-5, with D unclear. In germline, CDR1 is ENHRY, CDR2 SYGVKD. V was trimmed by 6 bases and J by 5 bases, leaving 10 bases between them. This CDR3 is 12 amino acids long. CDR3: CAISPEWETQYF. The CDR3 DNA is TGTGCCATCAGCCCGGAATGGGAGACCCAGTACTTC.

J is TRBJ2-5 and V is TRBV7-9, with D possibly being TRBD2 (7 bases). V was pared by 4 bases and J by 7 bases, with 22 bases between. CDR1 SEHNR and CDR2 FQNEAQ come from the germline V gene (reference sequence). The CDR3 sequence is 16 residues long. Here the CDR3 reads CASSSPRGGGAGTQYF. The DNA of the CDR3 is TGTGCCAGCAGCTCGCCTCGTGGGGGGGGGGCTGGGACCCAGTACTTC.

A few counts support this clonotype. The rearrangement links TRBV6-1 to TRBJ2-3; D possibly corresponds to TRBD2 (5 bases). The CDR3 extends over 13 amino acids. With 6 bases removed from V and 3 bases from J, the gap between germline ends came to 10 bases. Germline V CDR1 and CDR2: MNHNS, SASEGT. The CDR3 DNA sequence: TGTGCCAGCAGCCCCAGAGGGACAGATACGCAGTATTTT. As protein: CASSPRGTDTQYF.

This clonotype was seen more than once but under ten times. CDR3 sequence: CASSELRQGAAFF. CDR3 bases: TGTGCCAGCAGTGAATTGAGACAGGGGGCGGCTTTCTTT. The chain links TRBV6-1 to TRBJ1-1; 10 bases match TRBD1. Germline V gene lookup returns CDR1 MNHNS and CDR2 SASEGT. The ends lost 2 bases at V and 11 bases at J; junction bases unmatched: 5. The CDR3 loop spans 13 amino acids.

Only a few counts were recorded for this clonotype. The V call is TRBV7-2, the J call TRBJ1-1; possible D gene TRBD1, 6 bases. V shed 5 bases and J shed 4 bases, with 17 bases lying between them. The CDR3 totals 15 residues. Looked up from germline, CDR1 is SGHTA and CDR2 is FQGNSA. As DNA, the CDR3 is TGTGCCAGCAGCGAGCCGAGGGGGGTGAGCACTGAAGCTTTCTTT. Translated: CASSEPRGVSTEAFF.

V is TRBV2 and J is TRBJ1-1, with a weak D call TRBD1 (5 bases). This CDR3 has 13 amino acids. Between the trimmed V and J ends, which lost 6 bases and 1 base, there was a span of 9 bases. The V gene's germline CDR1 is SNHLY and CDR2 FYNNEI. The CDR3 DNA reads TGTGCCAGCAGCCAAGGGGAGAACACTGAAGCTTTCTTT. Protein: CASSQGENTEAFF.

In its sample, this clonotype was seen a few times. J is TRBJ1-1 and V is TRBV7-9, with D unclear. CDR3 size: 13 residues. CDR1 SEHNR and CDR2 FQNEAQ come from the germline V gene (reference sequence). Trimming took 5 bases from V and 1 from J, leaving 8 bases between them. The CDR3 spells CASSIDGNTEAFF. The DNA of the CDR3 is TGTGCCAGCAGCATTGATGGGAACACTGAAGCTTTCTTT.